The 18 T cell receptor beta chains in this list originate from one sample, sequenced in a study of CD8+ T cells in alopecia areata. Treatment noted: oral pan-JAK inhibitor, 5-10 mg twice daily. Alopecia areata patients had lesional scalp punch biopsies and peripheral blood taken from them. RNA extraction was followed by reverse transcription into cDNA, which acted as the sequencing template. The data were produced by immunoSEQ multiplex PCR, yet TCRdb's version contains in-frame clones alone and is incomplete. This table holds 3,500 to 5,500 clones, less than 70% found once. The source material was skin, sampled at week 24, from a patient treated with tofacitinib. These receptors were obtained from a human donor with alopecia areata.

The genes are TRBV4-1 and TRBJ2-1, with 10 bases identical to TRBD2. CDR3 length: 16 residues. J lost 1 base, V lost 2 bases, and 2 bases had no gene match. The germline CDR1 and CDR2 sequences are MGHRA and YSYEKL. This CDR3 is CASSQTAGGSYNEQFF. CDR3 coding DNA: TGCGCCAGCAGCCAAACAGCGGGGGGGTCCTACAATGAGCAGTTCTTC.

CDR3 sequence: CASSYSRASGTGELFF. The CDR3, as DNA: TGTGCCAGCAGTTACTCTCGGGCTAGCGGTACCGGGGAGCTGTTTTTT. The gene calls are TRBV6-6 and TRBJ2-2; TRBD2 aligns across 7 bases. The CDR3 has 16 residues. Germline assignment: CDR1 MNHNY and CDR2 SVGAGI (reference sequence). V shed 0 bases and J 5 bases; nucleotides not matched to a gene: 6.

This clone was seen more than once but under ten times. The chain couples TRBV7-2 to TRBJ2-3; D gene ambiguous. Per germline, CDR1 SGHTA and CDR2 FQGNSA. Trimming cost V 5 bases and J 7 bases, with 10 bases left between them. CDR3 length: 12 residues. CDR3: CASSPSGYTQYF. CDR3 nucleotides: TGTGCCAGCAGCCCCTCCGGGTATACGCAGTATTTT.

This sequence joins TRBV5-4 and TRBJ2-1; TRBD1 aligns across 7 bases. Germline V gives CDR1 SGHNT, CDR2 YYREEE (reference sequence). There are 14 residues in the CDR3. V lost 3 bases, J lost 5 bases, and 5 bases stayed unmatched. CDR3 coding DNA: TGTGCCAGCAGCTCTCGACAGGGCAACAATGAGCAGTTCTTC. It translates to CASSSRQGNNEQFF.

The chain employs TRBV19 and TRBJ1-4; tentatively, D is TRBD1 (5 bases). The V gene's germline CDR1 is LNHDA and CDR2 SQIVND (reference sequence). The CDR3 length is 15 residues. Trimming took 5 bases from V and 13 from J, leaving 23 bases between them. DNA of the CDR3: TGTGCCAGTAGTCTTCTTTCGGTGGCAGGGCAAGGACTGTTTTTT. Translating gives CASSLLSVAGQGLFF.

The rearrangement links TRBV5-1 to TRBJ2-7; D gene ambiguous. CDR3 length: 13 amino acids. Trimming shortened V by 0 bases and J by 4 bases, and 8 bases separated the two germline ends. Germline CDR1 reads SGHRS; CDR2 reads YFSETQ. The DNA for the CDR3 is TGCGCCAGCAGCTTGGGCAGTCCTTACGAGCAGTACTTC. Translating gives CASSLGSPYEQYF.

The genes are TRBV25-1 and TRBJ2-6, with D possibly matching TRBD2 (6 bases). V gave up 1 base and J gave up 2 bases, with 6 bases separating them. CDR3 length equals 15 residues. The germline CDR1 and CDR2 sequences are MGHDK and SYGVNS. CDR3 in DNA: TGTGCCAGCAGTGAATGGAGGGCTGGGGCCAACGTCCTGACTTTC. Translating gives CASSEWRAGANVLTF.

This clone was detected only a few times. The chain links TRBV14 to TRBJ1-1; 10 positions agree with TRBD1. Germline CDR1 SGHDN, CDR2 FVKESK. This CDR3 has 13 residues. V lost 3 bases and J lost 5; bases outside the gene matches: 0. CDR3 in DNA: TGTGCCAGCAGCCAGGGACAGGGGACTGAAGCTTTCTTT. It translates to CASSQGQGTEAFF.

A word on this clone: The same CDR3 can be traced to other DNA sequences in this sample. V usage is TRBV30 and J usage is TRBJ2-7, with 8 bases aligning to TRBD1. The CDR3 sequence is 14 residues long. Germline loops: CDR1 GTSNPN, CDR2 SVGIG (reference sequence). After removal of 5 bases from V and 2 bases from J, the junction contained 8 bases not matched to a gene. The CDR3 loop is CAWGLQGGTYEQYF. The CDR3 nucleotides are TGTGCCTGGGGCCTACAGGGGGGTACCTACGAGCAGTACTTC. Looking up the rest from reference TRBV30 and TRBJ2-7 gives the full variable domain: SQTIHQWPATLVQPVGSPLSLECTVEGTSNPNLYWYRQAAGRGLQLLFYSVGIGQISSEVPQNLSASRPQDRQFILSSKKLLLSDSGFYLCAWGLQGGTYEQYFGPGTRLTVT.

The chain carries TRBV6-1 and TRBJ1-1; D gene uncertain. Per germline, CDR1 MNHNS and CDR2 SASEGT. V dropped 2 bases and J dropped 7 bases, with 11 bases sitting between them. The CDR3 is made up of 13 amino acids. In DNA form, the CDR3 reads TGTGCCAGCAGTGAATATATGGCAATTGAAGCTTTCTTT. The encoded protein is CASSEYMAIEAFF.

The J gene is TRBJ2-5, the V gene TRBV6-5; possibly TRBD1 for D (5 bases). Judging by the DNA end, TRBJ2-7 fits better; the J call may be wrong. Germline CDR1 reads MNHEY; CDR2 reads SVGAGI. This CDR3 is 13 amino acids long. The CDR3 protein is CATLDRGSYEQYF. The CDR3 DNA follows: TGTGCCACTCTCGACAGAGGTTCCTACGAGCAGTACTTC.

DNA of the CDR3: TGTGCCAGCAGCATAACTGGAGGTCAAGAGACCCAGTACTTC. As protein: CASSITGGQETQYF. This chain joins TRBV2 and TRBJ2-5, with D possibly being TRBD2 (5 bases). Germline-derived CDR1 and CDR2 are SNHLY and FYNNEI. The CDR3 runs 14 residues. The germline V and J ends were trimmed by 6 bases and 2 bases, with 13 bases remaining between them.

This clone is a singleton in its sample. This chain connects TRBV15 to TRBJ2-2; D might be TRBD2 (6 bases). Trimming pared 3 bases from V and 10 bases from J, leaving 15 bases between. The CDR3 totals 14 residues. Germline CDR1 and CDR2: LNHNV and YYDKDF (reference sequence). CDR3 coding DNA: TGTGCCACCAGCAGGAGGTCGACTAGAACGGAGCTGTTTTTT. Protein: CATSRRSTRTELFF. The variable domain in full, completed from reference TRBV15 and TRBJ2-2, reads DAMVIQNPRYQVTQFGKPVTLSCSQTLNHNVMYWYQQKSSQAPKLLFHYYDKDFNNEADTPDNFQSRRPNTSFCFLDIRSPGLGDTAMYLCATSRRSTRTELFFGEGSRLTVL.

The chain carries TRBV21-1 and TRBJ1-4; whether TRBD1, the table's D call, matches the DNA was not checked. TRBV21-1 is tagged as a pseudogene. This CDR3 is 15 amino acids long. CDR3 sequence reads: CASCPSGQGGEKLFF. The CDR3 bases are TGTGCCAGCTGCCCCTCAGGGCAGGGTGGCGAAAAACTGTTTTTT.

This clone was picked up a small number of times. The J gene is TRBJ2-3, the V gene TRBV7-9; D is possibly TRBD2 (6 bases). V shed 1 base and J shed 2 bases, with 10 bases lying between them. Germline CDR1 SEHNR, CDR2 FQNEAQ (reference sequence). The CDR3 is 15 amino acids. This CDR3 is CASSLVADPTDTQYF. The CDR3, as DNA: TGTGCCAGCAGCTTAGTAGCGGATCCCACAGATACGCAGTATTTT.

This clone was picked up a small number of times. The CDR3 is CASSYGETQYF. CDR3 bases: TGTGCCAGCAGTTACGGGGAGACCCAGTACTTC. The chain combines TRBV6-6 with TRBJ2-5; D call uncertain. V was shortened by 2 bases and J by 5 bases, with 3 bases between the two germline ends. Germline CDR1 MNHNY, CDR2 SVGAGI (reference sequence). This CDR3 has 11 amino acids.

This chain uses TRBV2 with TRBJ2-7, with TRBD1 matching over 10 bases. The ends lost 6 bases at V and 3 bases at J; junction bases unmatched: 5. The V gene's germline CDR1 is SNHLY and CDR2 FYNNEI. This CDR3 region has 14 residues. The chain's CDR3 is CASRAGTGVYEQYF. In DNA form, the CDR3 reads TGTGCCAGCAGAGCCGGGACAGGGGTCTACGAGCAGTACTTC. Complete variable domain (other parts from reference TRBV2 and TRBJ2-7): EPEVTQTPSHQVTQMGQEVILRCVPISNHLYFYWYRQILGQKVEFLVSFYNNEISEKSEIFDDQFSVERPDGSNFTLKIRSTKLEDSAMYFCASRAGTGVYEQYFGPGTRLTVT.

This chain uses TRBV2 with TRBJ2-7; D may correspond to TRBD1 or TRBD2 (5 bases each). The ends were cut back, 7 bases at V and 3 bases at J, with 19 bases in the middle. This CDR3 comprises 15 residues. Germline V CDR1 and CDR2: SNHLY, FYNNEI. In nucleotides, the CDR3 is TGTGCCAGCACTACCATGCCAGGGAGAGACTACGAGCAGTACTTC. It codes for CASTTMPGRDYEQYF. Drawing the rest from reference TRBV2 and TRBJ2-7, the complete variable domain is EPEVTQTPSHQVTQMGQEVILRCVPISNHLYFYWYRQILGQKVEFLVSFYNNEISEKSEIFDDQFSVERPDGSNFTLKIRSTKLEDSAMYFCASTTMPGRDYEQYFGPGTRLTVT.